The 32 T cell receptor beta chains below were found in one sample sequenced in a study of blood T cell repertoires in COVID-19. The repertoire was sequenced with immunoSEQ multiplex PCR; TCRdb's copy has only in-frame clones and lacks some. In the table there are a few hundred thousand clones, approximately 90% of which are singletons. Sequencing used peripheral blood. The receptors come from a woman aged 25 to 45 who had recovered from COVID-19.

The chain employs TRBV18 and TRBJ2-2; the match to TRBD2 covers 8 bases. This CDR3 contains 15 residues. Germline V gives CDR1 KGHSH, CDR2 LQKENI. J gave up 9 bases and V 6 bases, and 12 bases lay outside the gene matches. The CDR3 DNA reads TGTGCCAGCTCCCCAGGACCGCGGGAGGATAGGGAGCTGTTTTTT. It encodes CASSPGPREDRELFF.

This clone was observed once. The chain employs TRBV28 and TRBJ1-2, with 7 bases fitting TRBD1. CDR3 length: 13 amino acids. Germline loops: CDR1 MDHEN, CDR2 SYDVKM. Losses at the gene ends were 2 bases for V and 7 bases for J; bases not matched to a gene: 4. The CDR3 DNA reads as TGTGCCAGCAGTTTAACAGGGGCTTTTGGCTACACCTTC. Amino acid sequence: CASSLTGAFGYTF.

This clone appeared a single time. This rearrangement joins TRBV29-1 to TRBJ2-5; 8 bases are shared with TRBD2. Germline CDR1 and CDR2: SQVTM and ANQGSEA. This CDR3 has 14 amino acids. V trimming: 3 bases; J trimming: 2 bases; junction bases outside the gene matches: 5. The CDR3 here is CSVDTSGLQETQYF. The CDR3 coding sequence is TGCAGCGTTGACACTAGCGGTTTGCAAGAGACCCAGTACTTC. Complete variable domain (other parts from reference TRBV29-1 and TRBJ2-5): SAVISQKPSRDICQRGTSLTIQCQVDSQVTMMFWYRQQPGQSLTLIATANQGSEATYESGFVIDKFPISRPNLTFSTLTVSNMSPEDSSIYLCSVDTSGLQETQYFGPGTRLLVL.

The chain couples TRBV11-2 to TRBJ1-1, with 11 positions matching TRBD1. The CDR3 consists of 16 residues. Per germline, CDR1 SGHAT and CDR2 FQNNGV. V lost 1 base to trimming and J lost 5 bases; unmatched junction nucleotides: 6. CDR3 coding DNA: TGTGCCAGCAGCTTAGCTTCGGGGACAGGGGGGACTGAAGCTTTCTTT. Translation gives CASSLASGTGGTEAFF. Based on the CDR3 plus reference TRBV11-2 and TRBJ1-1, the full variable domain is EAGVAQSPRYKIIEKRQSVAFWCNPISGHATLYWYQQILGQGPKLLIQFQNNGVVDDSQLPKDRFSAERLKGVDSTLKIQPAKLEDSAVYLCASSLASGTGGTEAFFGQGTRLTVV.

The chain couples TRBV5-6 to TRBJ1-1, with D maybe TRBD1 (6 bases). Deletions cut 4 bases from V and 0 bases from J, with 16 bases between. The germline V gene encodes CDR1 SGHDT and CDR2 YYEEEE. The CDR3 totals 16 residues. This CDR3 reads CASSPTGRGLNTEAFF. Here the CDR3 DNA reads TGTGCCAGCAGCCCAACAGGGCGGGGGCTGAACACTGAAGCTTTCTTT.

The rearrangement uses TRBV7-7 and TRBJ2-2, with D perhaps TRBD1 (6 bases). Germline V gene data show CDR1 as SSHAT and CDR2 as FNYEAQ (reference sequence). CDR3 length: 12 residues. Deletions cut 4 bases from V and 10 bases from J, with 10 bases between. The CDR3 here is CASSSRGSELFF. The CDR3 DNA reads TGTGCCAGCAGCTCCAGGGGTTCGGAGCTGTTTTTT.

This rearrangement joins TRBV7-2 to TRBJ2-5; TRBD2 matches 7 bases. V gave up 5 bases and J gave up 5 bases; unmatched junction bases: 14. This CDR3 is 16 amino acids long. The germline gives CDR1 SGHTA, CDR2 FQGNSA. CDR3 coding DNA: TGTGCCAGCAGCGGACCCCCCCTAGCGGCTGGGGAGACCCAGTACTTC. Translating it yields CASSGPPLAAGETQYF.

The chain has TRBV14 and TRBJ1-2, with D unclear. Germline lookup yields CDR1 SGHDN and CDR2 FVKESK. The CDR3 runs 13 residues. With 4 bases removed from V and 8 bases from J, the gap between germline ends came to 14 bases. CDR3 coding DNA: TGTGCCAGCAGCCCAGTCCGAGGGATCGGCTACACCTTC. Its protein is CASSPVRGIGYTF.

This clone was recorded once. V is TRBV19 and J is TRBJ2-7; maybe TRBD2 (6 bases). V dropped 7 bases and J dropped 3 bases, with 16 bases sitting between them. The CDR3 consists of 14 residues. Germline V gives CDR1 LNHDA, CDR2 SQIVND (reference sequence). CDR3 coding DNA: TGTGCCAGTAATCCCGGCCCCGGGAGCTACGAGCAGTACTTC. Translated: CASNPGPGSYEQYF.

This clone was recorded a few times. V and J are TRBV4-1 and TRBJ1-2; D unresolved. V was shortened by 0 bases and J by 3 bases, with 8 bases between the two germline ends. The germline V gene encodes CDR1 MGHRA and CDR2 YSYEKL. The CDR3 spans 14 residues. CDR3 amino acids: CASSQEAAYYGYTF. The CDR3 region has the DNA TGCGCCAGCAGCCAAGAAGCGGCCTACTATGGCTACACCTTC.

The chain combines TRBV21-1 with TRBJ1-5. TRBV21-1 is labeled a pseudogene. The CDR3 consists of 11 residues. The CDR3 loop is CASTRDQPQHF. In nucleotides, the CDR3 is TGTGCCAGCACGCGGGATCAGCCCCAGCATTTT.

The genes are TRBV18 and TRBJ2-5; possibly TRBD2 for D (6 bases). Trimming left V 3 bases short and J 0 bases short, with 8 bases between. Germline assignment: CDR1 KGHSH and CDR2 LQKENI. The CDR3 extends over 14 amino acids. The CDR3 loop is CASSPGLNQETQYF. DNA for the CDR3: TGTGCCAGCTCACCCGGACTAAACCAAGAGACCCAGTACTTC.

The chain carries TRBV28 and TRBJ2-3, with a tentative D call TRBD1 (5 bases). Trimming removed 6 bases from V and 6 bases from J, with 19 bases in between. There are 15 residues in the CDR3. Germline loops: CDR1 MDHEN, CDR2 SYDVKM. DNA of the CDR3: TGTGCCAGCAGGTCATCAGGGTCCGGAACCGATACGCAGTATTTT. Its protein is CASRSSGSGTDTQYF.

The rearrangement joins TRBV6-1 to TRBJ2-5, with 9 bases aligning to TRBD1. The ends lost 2 bases at V and 5 bases at J; junction bases unmatched: 9. The length of the CDR3 is 16 residues. CDR1 MNHNS and CDR2 SASEGT come from the germline V gene. CDR3 in amino acids: CASSEQIQGARETQYF. The CDR3 region has the DNA TGTGCCAGCAGTGAACAAATACAGGGGGCAAGGGAGACCCAGTACTTC.

The sample holds one count of this clone. This chain links TRBV7-9 with TRBJ1-1; TRBD1 is a possible D gene (5 bases). Trimming took 1 base from V and 7 from J, leaving 16 bases between them. Germline-derived CDR1 and CDR2 are SEHNR and FQNEAQ (reference sequence). The CDR3 is 15 residues long. The chain's CDR3 is CASSLVGGEGVEAFF. DNA of the CDR3: TGTGCCAGCAGCTTAGTGGGCGGTGAAGGGGTTGAAGCTTTCTTT.

The V gene is TRBV10-3, the J gene TRBJ1-5, with 7 bases lining up with TRBD1. The CDR3 extends over 13 amino acids. CDR1 and CDR2 from the germline V gene are ENHRY and SYGVKD. V lost 4 bases to trimming and J lost 8 bases; unmatched junction nucleotides: 5. The CDR3 region has the DNA TGTGCCATCAGTGTCGACAGGGAAGAGCCCCAGCATTTT. Its translation: CAISVDREEPQHF.

The V and J genes are TRBV2 and TRBJ1-6, with D possibly matching TRBD1 (5 bases). V lost 2 bases, J lost 9 bases, and 14 bases lay in between. CDR3 length equals 15 residues. Germline V gene lookup returns CDR1 SNHLY and CDR2 FYNNEI. The CDR3 DNA sequence: TGTGCCAGCAGTGAATCGGCAGGGTTGGGTTCACCCCTCCACTTT. This encodes CASSESAGLGSPLHF.

This clone was picked up one time. The rearrangement uses TRBV7-8 and TRBJ2-2; 8 bases map to TRBD1. V lost 0 bases and J lost 7; bases outside the gene matches: 7. Germline V CDR1 and CDR2: SGHVS, FQNEAQ. The CDR3 is 16 amino acids. The CDR3 nucleotides read TGTGCCAGCAGCTTAGCGGGAGGACAGGGCTTCGGGGAGCTGTTTTTT. Encoded protein: CASSLAGGQGFGELFF.

The rearrangement uses TRBV10-3 and TRBJ2-1; 9 positions match TRBD1. CDR1 is ENHRY and CDR2 is SYGVKD in the germline V gene. The V gene end was trimmed by 2 bases and the J gene end by 7 bases; junction bases not matched to a gene: 9. The CDR3 runs to 16 residues. Written as DNA, the CDR3 is TGTGCCATCAGTGAGCCCCACCGGACAGGGGAAAATGAGCAGTTCTTC. It yields the protein CAISEPHRTGENEQFF.

The rearrangement uses TRBV9 and TRBJ2-3; a possible D gene is TRBD2 (6 bases). This CDR3 is 15 amino acids long. Germline lookup yields CDR1 SGDLS and CDR2 YYNGEE. V was shortened by 4 bases and J by 4 bases, with 16 bases between the two germline ends. The CDR3 loop is CASSPRWGEADTQYF. The CDR3 DNA is TGTGCCAGCAGCCCCCGTTGGGGGGAGGCAGATACGCAGTATTTT.

The genes are TRBV7-6 and TRBJ2-2; D might be TRBD2 (7 bases). Trimming pared 9 bases from V and 2 bases from J, leaving 16 bases between. This CDR3 contains 15 residues. Per the germline V gene, CDR1 is SGHVS and CDR2 is FNYEAQ. Written as DNA, the CDR3 is TGTGCCAGTACAGGGAGGGGGAGAAACACCGGGGAGCTGTTTTTT. This gives the protein CASTGRGRNTGELFF.

The chain couples TRBV7-3 to TRBJ2-1, with D possibly matching TRBD1 (6 bases). The germline V and J ends were trimmed by 4 bases and 2 bases, with 9 bases remaining between them. Germline V gene sequence: CDR1 SGHTA, CDR2 FQGTGA. The CDR3 has 14 residues. In DNA, the CDR3 is TGTGCCAGCAGCTCGGACAGAGCCTACAATGAGCAGTTCTTC. This translates into CASSSDRAYNEQFF.

V usage is TRBV10-3 and J usage is TRBJ2-6; 7 nucleotides match TRBD1. This CDR3 spans 18 amino acids. Per germline, CDR1 ENHRY and CDR2 SYGVKD. V shed 6 bases, J shed 0 bases, and the junction held 11 bases outside the gene matches. CDR3 loop: CAIRRDSSISSGANVLTF. In DNA form, the CDR3 reads TGTGCCATCAGAAGGGACAGTTCTATATCCTCTGGGGCCAACGTCCTGACTTTC.

The chain combines TRBV28 with TRBJ1-2, with D perhaps matching TRBD1 (6 bases). Trimming shortened V by 5 bases and J by 4 bases, and 20 bases separated the two germline ends. The CDR3 contains 16 residues. The germline V gene encodes CDR1 MDHEN and CDR2 SYDVKM. CDR3 sequence (DNA): TGTGCCAGCAGTACCGGGGGGGGCAGGGGAGGCTATGGCTACACCTTC. It is translated as CASSTGGGRGGYGYTF.

The chain joins TRBV5-8 to TRBJ1-4; D may be TRBD1 (5 bases). The CDR3 is 15 amino acids. The germline gives CDR1 SGHTS, CDR2 YDEGEE. V shed 3 bases and J shed 2 bases, with 11 bases lying between them. CDR3 coding DNA: TGTGCCAGCAGCTCGAGGACATGGACTAATGAAAAACTGTTTTTT. Translated: CASSSRTWTNEKLFF.

The gene calls are TRBV19 and TRBJ2-3, with D perhaps matching TRBD2 (5 bases). This CDR3 has 17 amino acids. V lost 2 bases, J lost 0 bases, and 15 bases lay in between. Germline V lookup: CDR1 LNHDA, CDR2 SQIVND (reference sequence). The CDR3 is CASSIRRSGSSTDTQYF. The CDR3 bases are TGTGCCAGTAGTATACGACGGAGCGGATCTAGCACAGATACGCAGTATTTT. Complete variable domain (other parts from reference TRBV19 and TRBJ2-3): DGGITQSPKYLFRKEGQNVTLSCEQNLNHDAMYWYRQDPGQGLRLIYYSQIVNDFQKGDIAEGYSVSREKKESFPLTVTSAQKNPTAFYLCASSIRRSGSSTDTQYFGPGTRLTVL.

This clone was recorded only once. The J gene is TRBJ2-1, the V gene TRBV3-1 (or the pseudogene TRBV3-2), with TRBD2 identical over 9 bases. Germline CDR1 reads LGHDT; CDR2 reads YNNKEL (reference sequence). This CDR3 contains 18 residues. V dropped 4 bases and J dropped 3; count of bases not matched to a gene: 13. Here the CDR3 DNA reads TGTGCCAGCAGCCCACGGCCCGGTTGGCGGGGGGGCTACAATGAGCAGTTCTTC. It specifies CASSPRPGWRGGYNEQFF.

The V and J genes are TRBV7-9 and TRBJ2-5, with D perhaps matching TRBD1 (5 bases). CDR3 size: 17 residues. Per germline, CDR1 SEHNR and CDR2 FQNEAQ (reference sequence). The ends were cut back, 5 bases at V and 3 bases at J, with 22 bases in the middle. The CDR3 region has the DNA TGTGCCAGCAGCCCCCGGGCTTTTGGGGCGAGCGAAGAGACCCAGTACTTC. It is translated as CASSPRAFGASEETQYF.

This chain links TRBV7-2 with TRBJ1-1; D gene uncertain. Germline V gene data show CDR1 as SGHTA and CDR2 as FQGNSA. Trimming removed 0 bases at V and 1 base at J, with 9 bases between. The CDR3 is 15 residues long. The DNA for the CDR3 is TGTGCCAGCAGCTTAGCTGGACTTAGGAACACTGAAGCTTTCTTT. It codes for CASSLAGLRNTEAFF.

This chain links TRBV7-3 with TRBJ1-1; no definite D call. The CDR3 covers 13 residues. V lost 6 bases and J lost 1, with 9 bases in between. Germline V gives CDR1 SGHTA, CDR2 FQGTGA. This CDR3 reads CASSRDWNTEAFF. CDR3 nucleotide sequence: TGTGCCAGCAGTAGAGACTGGAACACTGAAGCTTTCTTT. Variable domain in full (rest from reference TRBV7-3 and TRBJ1-1): GAGVSQTPSNKVTEKGKYVELRCDPISGHTALYWYRQSLGQGPEFLIYFQGTGAADDSGLPNDRFFAVRPEGSVSTLKIQRTERGDSAVYLCASSRDWNTEAFFGQGTRLTVV.

The gene calls are TRBV11-2 and TRBJ2-1, with TRBD2 identical over 12 bases. CDR3 length equals 14 residues. Trimming cost V 5 bases and J 7 bases; bases outside gene matches: 3. Germline values: CDR1 SGHAT, CDR2 FQNNGV. The CDR3 sequence is CASSLAGGMNEQFF. As DNA, the CDR3 is TGTGCCAGCAGCCTAGCGGGGGGGATGAATGAGCAGTTCTTC.

The chain uses TRBV24-1 and TRBJ2-1, with a tentative D call TRBD1 (5 bases). The CDR3 is 14 residues long. CDR1 and CDR2 from the germline V gene are KGHDR and SFDVKD. Deletions cut 1 base from V and 7 bases from J, with 10 bases between. CDR3: CATSDFTGTNEQFF. In DNA form, the CDR3 reads TGTGCCACCAGTGATTTCACAGGAACGAATGAGCAGTTCTTC.